This entry describes one T cell receptor beta chain. The specificity of this receptor is unknown. An end of the junction differs from the germline gene, which may be a read error. Via the germline V gene, CDR1 is MNHNS and CDR2 SASEGT. The CDR3 has 18 amino acids, counting the end cysteine and phenylalanine. The sequence is cut down to CDR3 DNA, 54 bases in frame from base 1. The record originates from a study of esophageal squamous cell carcinoma under preoperative chemotherapy listed by TCRdb under 2018. Regarding the research as a whole: In the study, TCR repertoires were profiled in both peripheral blood T cells and tumor-infiltrating lymphocytes. A few patients with primary esophageal squamous cell carcinoma were included in the cohort. In patients with esophageal squamous cell carcinoma, the study looked at what paclitaxel-nedaplatin chemotherapy did to T-cell receptor repertoires. Repertoires from samples obtained before paclitaxel-nedaplatin therapy were compared with repertoires from samples obtained after paclitaxel-nedaplatin therapy.

Study-level results and caveats: The analysis included only a handful of patients with esophageal squamous cell carcinoma, making the cohort small. TCR diversity increased significantly in peripheral T cells after chemotherapy, but not in tumor-infiltrating lymphocytes. Tumor-infiltrating lymphocytes after treatment appeared to come partly from peripheral T cells migrating into the tumor, rather than solely from local clonal changes. Paclitaxel-nedaplatin therapy caused immediate and substantial changes in clonotype frequency, and abundant clones were more likely to contract than to amplify.

In light of the paper, this sample's time point label describes: after preoperative PTX-NDP chemotherapy. Paclitaxel-nedaplatin was administered to patients as preoperative chemotherapy before surgery. The method was PCR. Sequencing was performed on a HiSeq X Ten. TCR repertoires were characterized by high-throughput sequencing. TCRdb's own reprocessing of the public reads used fastp at Q25 and MiXCR and kept productive beta chains. CDR3 protein duplicates are merged, each entry listing the most common genes and DNA. This sample lists around 9,800 distinct CDR3 sequences; roughly 65% were detected once. The ten top clones hold 25% to 30% of the sample.

This TCR derives from a human donor with esophageal squamous cell carcinoma. The donor label of this sample is uncertain. The chain employs TRBV6-1 and TRBJ2-5, and TRBD2 may be the D gene, going by 7 matching bases. The sample here was taken from a patient given preoperative chemotherapy. The sequenced DNA is TGTGCCAGCAGTGAAGCGGCGGGCGGGGGCGGTGCCCAAGAGACGCAGTATTTC. The encoded protein is CASSEAAGGGGAQETQYF.